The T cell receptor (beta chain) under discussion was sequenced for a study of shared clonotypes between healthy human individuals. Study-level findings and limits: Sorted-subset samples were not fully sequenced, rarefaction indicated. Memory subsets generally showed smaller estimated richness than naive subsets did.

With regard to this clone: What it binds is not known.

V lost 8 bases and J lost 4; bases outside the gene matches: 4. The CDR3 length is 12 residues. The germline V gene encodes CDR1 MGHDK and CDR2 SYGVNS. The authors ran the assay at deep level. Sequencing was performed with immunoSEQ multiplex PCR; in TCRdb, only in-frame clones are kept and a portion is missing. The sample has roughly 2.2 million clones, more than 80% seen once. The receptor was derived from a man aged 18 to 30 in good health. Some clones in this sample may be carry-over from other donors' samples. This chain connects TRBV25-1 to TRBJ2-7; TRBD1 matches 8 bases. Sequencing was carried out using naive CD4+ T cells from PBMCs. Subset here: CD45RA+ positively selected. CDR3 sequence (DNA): TGTGCCAGCCGGGACAGGCTTTACGAGCAGTACTTC. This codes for CASRDRLYEQYF.